This TCR beta chain derives from a study of identifying expanded T cells in peripheral blood. Whole-study results and caveats: Clone count variance between roughly two-week samples rose with total template count.

The protocol was immunoSEQ multiplex PCR, while the TCRdb copy is restricted to in-frame clones and leaves out a portion. The table lists around 60,000 clones, over 80% of them singletons. Details on this clone: Its cognate antigen is unknown.

This TCR was sampled from a person between 18 and 70 years old in good health. The sample consisted of blood.

DNA of the CDR3: TGTGCCAGCAGCCTGGGGGACAGGGCTCACGAGACCCAGTACTTC. Residues: CASSLGDRAHETQYF. This chain links TRBV5-4 with TRBJ2-5, with 9 bases that match TRBD1. Trimming removed 4 bases from V and 5 bases from J; junction bases left unmatched: 9. This CDR3 is built from 15 residues. From germline, CDR1 is SGHNT and CDR2 YYREEE (reference sequence).